This TCR beta chain was captured by sequencing in a study of control samples from healthy donors and cancer patients. Germline values: CDR1 LGHDT, CDR2 YNNKEL (reference sequence). The CDR3 runs to 15 residues. V dropped 5 bases and J dropped 4 bases, with 15 bases sitting between them. Some clones are missing from TCRdb's copy, which holds only in-frame ones; the method was immunoSEQ multiplex PCR. The sample yields tens of thousands of clones, 85% seen once. Sequencing was carried out using blood. The V and J genes are TRBV3-1 (or the pseudogene TRBV3-2) and TRBJ2-1; maybe TRBD2 (5 bases). The receptor was isolated from a man aged 25-40 years in good health. This chain's CDR3 is CASSVTILGYNEQFF. CDR3 coding DNA: TGTGCCAGCAGCGTAACTATACTAGGATACAATGAGCAGTTCTTC.